Listed below are T cell receptor beta chains from one sample, sequenced in a study of identifying expanded T cells in peripheral blood. Here immunoSEQ multiplex PCR was the method, and the copy in TCRdb shows in-frame clones only, minus some. The table has some 77,000 clones, 88% seen once. What was sequenced was blood. Every receptor here comes from a person aged 18 to 70 in good health. Both conserved end residues are part of each CDR3. Each record gives: CDR3 length, J gene, D gene, clone size, V gene, CDR3 DNA, CDR3 protein. A D gene is named only where the DNA matches it firmly. Only part of the rows carry a size: once, few, many, or a class if the clone is expanded.

cdr3_length: 16
j_call: TRBJ1-1
d_call: -
clone_size: once
v_call: TRBV4-3
cdr3_nt: TGCGCCAGCAGCCAAGGAGAACAGTTTCCGAACACTGAAGCTTTCTTT
cdr3_aa: CASSQGEQFPNTEAFF

cdr3_length: 14
j_call: TRBJ2-4
d_call: -
clone_size: once
v_call: TRBV6-5
cdr3_nt: TGTGCCAGCACCACGCGCTTAGCCAAAAACATTCAGTACTTC
cdr3_aa: CASTTRLAKNIQYF

cdr3_length: 15
j_call: TRBJ1-4
d_call: -
clone_size: -
v_call: TRBV28
cdr3_nt: TGTGCCAGCAGATCGGGCGGCAGAACTAATGAAAAACTGTTTTTT
cdr3_aa: CASRSGGRTNEKLFF

cdr3_length: 11
j_call: TRBJ2-7
d_call: -
clone_size: -
v_call: TRBV7-9
cdr3_nt: TGTGCCAGCAGCTTATCCTACGAGCAGTACTTC
cdr3_aa: CASSLSYEQYF

cdr3_length: 12
j_call: TRBJ1-1
d_call: -
clone_size: -
v_call: TRBV18
cdr3_nt: TGTGCCAGCTCAACACGGAACACTGAAGCTTTCTTT
cdr3_aa: CASSTRNTEAFF

cdr3_length: 14
j_call: TRBJ1-2
d_call: TRBD1
clone_size: -
v_call: TRBV4-2
cdr3_nt: TGTGCCAGCAGCCAAGGGGACAGCACCTATGGCTACACCTTC
cdr3_aa: CASSQGDSTYGYTF

cdr3_length: 13
j_call: TRBJ2-1
d_call: -
clone_size: -
v_call: TRBV2
cdr3_nt: TGTGCCAGCAGTGGGCGGGGCTACAATGAGCAGTTCTTC
cdr3_aa: CASSGRGYNEQFF

cdr3_length: 15
j_call: TRBJ2-3
d_call: TRBD1
clone_size: -
v_call: TRBV18
cdr3_nt: TGTGCCAGCTCACCTGGCAGGGGGCAGCCAGATACGCAGTATTTT
cdr3_aa: CASSPGRGQPDTQYF

cdr3_length: 13
j_call: TRBJ1-1
d_call: -
clone_size: -
v_call: TRBV10-3
cdr3_nt: TGTGCCATCACCCAACAGGGGAACACTGAAGCTTTCTTT
cdr3_aa: CAITQQGNTEAFF

cdr3_length: 15
j_call: TRBJ2-3
d_call: TRBD2
clone_size: -
v_call: TRBV6-1
cdr3_nt: TGTGCCAGCAGTGTACTAGCGGGGGGGCCGGGTACGCAGTATTTT
cdr3_aa: CASSVLAGGPGTQYF

cdr3_length: 15
j_call: TRBJ1-1
d_call: -
clone_size: -
v_call: TRBV5-6
cdr3_nt: TGTGCCAGCAGCTTGGTGGGGCGCCAGGACACTGAAGCTTTCTTT
cdr3_aa: CASSLVGRQDTEAFF

cdr3_length: 12
j_call: TRBJ2-1
d_call: -
clone_size: -
v_call: TRBV6-5
cdr3_nt: TGTGCCAGCAGTTACTCAAGGGGTGAGCAGTTCTTC
cdr3_aa: CASSYSRGEQFF

cdr3_length: 13
j_call: TRBJ2-1
d_call: -
clone_size: -
v_call: TRBV6-5
cdr3_nt: TGTGCCAGCACCATACCAACCGGGACAGAGCAGTTCTTC
cdr3_aa: CASTIPTGTEQFF

cdr3_length: 12
j_call: TRBJ2-7
d_call: -
clone_size: once
v_call: TRBV13
cdr3_nt: TGTGCCAGCAGCTTTAGGGCCTACGAGCAGTACTTC
cdr3_aa: CASSFRAYEQYF

cdr3_length: 13
j_call: TRBJ1-4
d_call: -
clone_size: once
v_call: TRBV28
cdr3_nt: TGTGCCAGCAGCCTCGGGATCAATGAAAAACTGTTTTTT
cdr3_aa: CASSLGINEKLFF

cdr3_length: 13
j_call: TRBJ2-5
d_call: -
clone_size: -
v_call: TRBV6-5
cdr3_nt: TGTGCCAGCAGTTATGCCAGTCAAGAGACCCAGTACTTC
cdr3_aa: CASSYASQETQYF

cdr3_length: 14
j_call: TRBJ2-7
d_call: -
clone_size: -
v_call: TRBV27
cdr3_nt: TGTGCCAGCAGTTTATCGAGGGATAGCTCGGAGCAGTACTTC
cdr3_aa: CASSLSRDSSEQYF

cdr3_length: 13
j_call: TRBJ1-4
d_call: -
clone_size: -
v_call: TRBV7-2
cdr3_nt: TGTGCCAGCAGCTTCTACCTAAATGAAAAACTGTTTTTT
cdr3_aa: CASSFYLNEKLFF

cdr3_length: 15
j_call: TRBJ1-2
d_call: -
clone_size: -
v_call: TRBV28
cdr3_nt: TGTGCCAGCAGTTTATCAAAAAAGGACAGCTATGGCTACACCTTC
cdr3_aa: CASSLSKKDSYGYTF

cdr3_length: 16
j_call: TRBJ2-1
d_call: -
clone_size: -
v_call: TRBV4-3
cdr3_nt: TGCGCCAGCAGCCAAGAATCATCCCGAAGATACAATGAGCAGTTCTTC
cdr3_aa: CASSQESSRRYNEQFF

cdr3_length: 17
j_call: TRBJ1-2
d_call: -
clone_size: -
v_call: TRBV18
cdr3_nt: TGTGCCAGCTCACTAACCCGACAGGCAGAGGGGTTGCATGGCTACACCTTC
cdr3_aa: CASSLTRQAEGLHGYTF

cdr3_length: 12
j_call: TRBJ2-3
d_call: -
clone_size: -
v_call: TRBV5-6
cdr3_nt: TGTGCCAGCAGCGCACAGGTAGATACGCAGTATTTT
cdr3_aa: CASSAQVDTQYF

cdr3_length: 15
j_call: TRBJ2-3
d_call: -
clone_size: once
v_call: TRBV2
cdr3_nt: TGTGCCACGAAGCAGGTCCGGGCAGCCACAGATACGCAGTATTTT
cdr3_aa: CATKQVRAATDTQYF

cdr3_length: 17
j_call: TRBJ2-2
d_call: TRBD2
clone_size: -
v_call: TRBV2
cdr3_nt: TGTGCCAGCAGAAGACTAGCGGGGGGGCCGGGGACCGGGGAGCTGTTTTTT
cdr3_aa: CASRRLAGGPGTGELFF

cdr3_length: 16
j_call: TRBJ2-1
d_call: -
clone_size: -
v_call: TRBV9
cdr3_nt: TGTGCCAGCAGCGTAGTCCCGGGACGTGCCTACAATGAGCAGTTCTTC
cdr3_aa: CASSVVPGRAYNEQFF

cdr3_length: 14
j_call: TRBJ2-1
d_call: -
clone_size: -
v_call: TRBV29-1
cdr3_nt: TGCAGCGTGCCTCCGTCGGGACGGGCGGGTGAGCAGTTCTTC
cdr3_aa: CSVPPSGRAGEQFF

cdr3_length: 13
j_call: TRBJ1-6
d_call: -
clone_size: -
v_call: TRBV29-1
cdr3_nt: TGCAGCGTTGTGACAGATTATAATTCACCCCTCCACTTT
cdr3_aa: CSVVTDYNSPLHF

cdr3_length: 15
j_call: TRBJ2-3
d_call: -
clone_size: -
v_call: TRBV11-2
cdr3_nt: TGTGCCAGCAGCCCCGCAGGGTTTAGCACAGATACGCAGTATTTT
cdr3_aa: CASSPAGFSTDTQYF

cdr3_length: 14
j_call: TRBJ1-1
d_call: -
clone_size: -
v_call: TRBV6-1
cdr3_nt: TGTGCCAGCAGGGACCGACGGGGGGTCACTGAAGCTTTCTTT
cdr3_aa: CASRDRRGVTEAFF

cdr3_length: 13
j_call: TRBJ1-4
d_call: -
clone_size: -
v_call: TRBV7-2
cdr3_nt: TGTGCCAGCAGCTTAGGTGCGGAAGGGAAACTGTTTTTT
cdr3_aa: CASSLGAEGKLFF

cdr3_length: 15
j_call: TRBJ2-1
d_call: -
clone_size: -
v_call: TRBV7-9
cdr3_nt: TGTGCCAGCAGCTTAATTCCGCCGTGGGGCAATCAGCAGTTCTTC
cdr3_aa: CASSLIPPWGNQQFF

cdr3_length: 15
j_call: TRBJ1-2
d_call: TRBD1
clone_size: -
v_call: TRBV28
cdr3_nt: TGTGCCAGCAGTGCCTCAGGGGGCAGTGGCTATGGCTACACCTTC
cdr3_aa: CASSASGGSGYGYTF

cdr3_length: 14
j_call: TRBJ2-7
d_call: -
clone_size: -
v_call: TRBV7-2
cdr3_nt: TGTGCCAGCAGCTCGCCAGGGACTGGCTACGAGCAGTACTTC
cdr3_aa: CASSSPGTGYEQYF

cdr3_length: 15
j_call: TRBJ2-7
d_call: TRBD2
clone_size: -
v_call: TRBV11-3
cdr3_nt: TGTGCCAGCAGCCCGGGATCGGGGGGGGCCTACGAGCAGTACTTC
cdr3_aa: CASSPGSGGAYEQYF

cdr3_length: 14
j_call: TRBJ1-1
d_call: -
clone_size: -
v_call: TRBV4-3
cdr3_nt: TGCGCCAGCAGCCAAGAAGGGGACGGGACTGAAGCTTTCTTT
cdr3_aa: CASSQEGDGTEAFF

cdr3_length: 13
j_call: TRBJ1-2
d_call: -
clone_size: -
v_call: TRBV28
cdr3_nt: TGTGCCAGCAGTCCTACCCTGGGATATGGCTACACCTTC
cdr3_aa: CASSPTLGYGYTF

cdr3_length: 19
j_call: TRBJ1-3
d_call: TRBD1
clone_size: -
v_call: TRBV7-9
cdr3_nt: TGTGCCAGCAGCGGCACGCCAGGGGGGACAGGGGGCACTGGAAACACCATATATTTT
cdr3_aa: CASSGTPGGTGGTGNTIYF

cdr3_length: 15
j_call: TRBJ2-3
d_call: TRBD2
clone_size: -
v_call: TRBV27
cdr3_nt: TGTGCCAGCAGTTCGGGGGGGCGGAACACAGATACGCAGTATTTT
cdr3_aa: CASSSGGRNTDTQYF

cdr3_length: 11
j_call: TRBJ1-2
d_call: -
clone_size: -
v_call: TRBV11-2
cdr3_nt: TGTGCCAGCAGCCAGGGGTTTGGCTACACCTTC
cdr3_aa: CASSQGFGYTF

cdr3_length: 16
j_call: TRBJ2-1
d_call: -
clone_size: -
v_call: TRBV6-5
cdr3_nt: TGTGCCAGCAGTTCGGTGGGGGGCAGGGAGGACGATGAGCAGTTCTTC
cdr3_aa: CASSSVGGREDDEQFF

cdr3_length: 17
j_call: TRBJ1-4
d_call: -
clone_size: -
v_call: TRBV4-2
cdr3_nt: TGTGCCAGCAGCCAGGATAGCCCCCGCCAGGAAAATGAAAAACTGTTTTTT
cdr3_aa: CASSQDSPRQENEKLFF

cdr3_length: 16
j_call: TRBJ2-3
d_call: -
clone_size: -
v_call: TRBV5-4
cdr3_nt: TGTGCCAGCAGCTTGGGGGGCGGGACCAGCACAGATACGCAGTATTTT
cdr3_aa: CASSLGGGTSTDTQYF

cdr3_length: 15
j_call: TRBJ2-7
d_call: -
clone_size: -
v_call: TRBV4-1
cdr3_nt: TGCGCCAGCAGCGGGACCCCACTCCCCTCCTACGAGCAGTACTTC
cdr3_aa: CASSGTPLPSYEQYF

cdr3_length: 14
j_call: TRBJ1-1
d_call: -
clone_size: -
v_call: TRBV11-2
cdr3_nt: TGTGCCAGCAGCTACATCGAGATGAACACTGAAGCTTTCTTT
cdr3_aa: CASSYIEMNTEAFF

cdr3_length: 13
j_call: TRBJ1-2
d_call: TRBD1
clone_size: -
v_call: TRBV5-6
cdr3_nt: TGTGCCAGCAGCTCCGGGACAGGGGATGGCTACACCTTC
cdr3_aa: CASSSGTGDGYTF

cdr3_length: 17
j_call: TRBJ2-5
d_call: TRBD2
clone_size: -
v_call: TRBV5-4
cdr3_nt: TGTGCCAGCAGCTTGGCAGCGGGGGGCCCGGGGAGGGAGACCCAGTACTTC
cdr3_aa: CASSLAAGGPGRETQYF

cdr3_length: 12
j_call: TRBJ2-7
d_call: -
clone_size: -
v_call: TRBV11-2
cdr3_nt: TGTGCCAGCAGTTACAGCTCCTACGAGCAGTACTTC
cdr3_aa: CASSYSSYEQYF

cdr3_length: 17
j_call: TRBJ2-6
d_call: -
clone_size: -
v_call: TRBV7-8
cdr3_nt: TGTGCCAGCAGCCCAAGGGGGGGGCTCACTGGGGCCAACGTCCTGACTTTC
cdr3_aa: CASSPRGGLTGANVLTF

cdr3_length: 15
j_call: TRBJ2-7
d_call: TRBD1
clone_size: -
v_call: TRBV6-1
cdr3_nt: TGTGCCAGCAGGAACCGGGACAGGGACTACCACGAGCAGTACTTC
cdr3_aa: CASRNRDRDYHEQYF

cdr3_length: 14
j_call: TRBJ2-7
d_call: TRBD1
clone_size: -
v_call: TRBV13
cdr3_nt: TGTGCCAGCAGCCCACGGGACAGAGCCTACGAGCAGTACTTC
cdr3_aa: CASSPRDRAYEQYF

cdr3_length: 15
j_call: TRBJ1-2
d_call: -
clone_size: -
v_call: TRBV6-5
cdr3_nt: TGTGCCAGCAGTTACTCTGCCGGGGAGAACTATGGCTACACCTTC
cdr3_aa: CASSYSAGENYGYTF

cdr3_length: 15
j_call: TRBJ1-2
d_call: -
clone_size: -
v_call: TRBV29-1
cdr3_nt: TGCAGCGTTGTGGGTCGCGAGGGAATAAGCTATGGCTACACCTTC
cdr3_aa: CSVVGREGISYGYTF

cdr3_length: 12
j_call: TRBJ1-4
d_call: TRBD1
clone_size: -
v_call: TRBV29-1
cdr3_nt: TGCAGCGTCAAGGACAGGGGAGAAAAACTGTTTTTT
cdr3_aa: CSVKDRGEKLFF

cdr3_length: 15
j_call: TRBJ1-2
d_call: -
clone_size: -
v_call: TRBV27
cdr3_nt: TGTGCCAGCAGTTTATCAGGGCAGCCTAGGGGTGGCTACACCTTC
cdr3_aa: CASSLSGQPRGGYTF

cdr3_length: 15
j_call: TRBJ1-2
d_call: -
clone_size: -
v_call: TRBV5-1
cdr3_nt: TGCGCCAGCAGCTTGGGGATGGGACGGTCCTATGGCTACACCTTC
cdr3_aa: CASSLGMGRSYGYTF

cdr3_length: 15
j_call: TRBJ2-3
d_call: -
clone_size: -
v_call: TRBV7-2
cdr3_nt: TGTGCCAGCAGCTTCAGAGCGGTTAGCACAGATACGCAGTATTTT
cdr3_aa: CASSFRAVSTDTQYF

cdr3_length: 15
j_call: TRBJ1-2
d_call: -
clone_size: -
v_call: TRBV2
cdr3_nt: TGTGCCAGCAGTGAAGAATCAGCCTATAACTATGGCTACACCTTC
cdr3_aa: CASSEESAYNYGYTF

cdr3_length: 13
j_call: TRBJ2-7
d_call: -
clone_size: -
v_call: TRBV6-6
cdr3_nt: TGTGCCAGCAGTTCGTTTGACAGCTACGAGCAGTACTTC
cdr3_aa: CASSSFDSYEQYF

cdr3_length: 14
j_call: TRBJ1-1
d_call: -
clone_size: -
v_call: TRBV7-8
cdr3_nt: TGTGCCAGCAGCTTAAATACAGGGCTTACTGAAGCTTTCTTT
cdr3_aa: CASSLNTGLTEAFF